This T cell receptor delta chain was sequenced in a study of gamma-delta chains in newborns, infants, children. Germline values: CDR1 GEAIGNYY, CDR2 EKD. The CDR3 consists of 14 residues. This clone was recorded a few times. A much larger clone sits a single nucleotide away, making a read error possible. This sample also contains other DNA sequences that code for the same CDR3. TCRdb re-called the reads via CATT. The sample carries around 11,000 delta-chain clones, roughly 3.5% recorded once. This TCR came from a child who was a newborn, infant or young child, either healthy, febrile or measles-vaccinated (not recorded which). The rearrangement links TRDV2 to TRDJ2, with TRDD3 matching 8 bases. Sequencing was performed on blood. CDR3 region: CACDTLGDTAQLFF. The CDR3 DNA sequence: TGTGCCTGCGACACCTTGGGGGATACAGCACAACTCTTCTTT.